This T cell receptor (beta chain) was profiled in a study of T cells in Graves' hyperthyroidism and ophthalmopathy. RNA transcripts served as the template for amplifying TCR beta CDR3 regions. HTBI primers drove first-round RT-PCR of the TCR CDR3. TCRdb independently ran MiXCR on the multiplex PCR reads; one entry per CDR3 protein. Of around 380,000 distinct CDR3 sequences in the sample, roughly 12% are singletons; the top ten hold under 25%. This clonotype was observed a few times. Germline V gene lookup returns CDR1 SGHAT and CDR2 FQNNGV. Trimming removed 5 bases at V and 9 bases at J, with 25 bases between. The CDR3 has 16 amino acids.

The sample taken for sequencing was blood. This clonotype was obtained from a young man with Graves' hyperthyroidism that later progressed to Graves' ophthalmopathy. This chain uses TRBV11-2 with TRBJ2-5; D not certain. Here the CDR3 reads CASSPEWGSDKRSQYF. As DNA, the CDR3 is TGTGCCAGCAGCCCCGAGTGGGGATCTGATAAGAGATCCCAGTACTTC.